Listed below are T cell receptor beta chains from one sample, sequenced in a study of cytomegalovirus exposure and HLA in healthy donors. Sequencing was performed with immunoSEQ multiplex PCR; in TCRdb, only in-frame clones are kept and a portion is missing. The sample holds about 140,000 clones, around three quarters seen once. The sample consisted of PBMCs. The source is a man in his thirties or forties in good health and CMV-seronegative. CDR3s include the opening cysteine and the closing phenylalanine or tryptophan. D genes are given only for firm matches. Expanded clones are given a class, and other clones once, few, many or no size at all.

TRBJ2-7 | . | TRBV4-1 | . | TGCGCCAGCAGCCCGTTTTCACAGGGAAAGGGCCACGAGCAGTACTTC | CASSPFSQGKGHEQYF
TRBJ2-1 | . | TRBV2 | . | TGTGCCAGCTCCAGCGGTAGGTACAATGAGCAGTTCTTC | CASSSGRYNEQFF
TRBJ1-2 | . | TRBV10-3 | . | TGTGCCATCAGTGAGAGCAGACGCGGGTATGGCTACACCTTC | CAISESRRGYGYTF
TRBJ2-7 | . | TRBV6-5 | . | TGTGCCAGCAGCCCCTTTGAAGCGAGATCCTACGAGCAGTACTTC | CASSPFEARSYEQYF
TRBJ2-2 | TRBD1 | TRBV4-1 | . | TGCGCCAGCAGATCAACCGGGACAGGGGTTCTGGAGCTGTTTTTT | CASRSTGTGVLELFF
TRBJ1-1 | . | TRBV15 | . | TGTGCCACCGCTAGACCGGGGAGCCTGAACACTGAAGCTTTCTTT | CATARPGSLNTEAFF
TRBJ1-6 | . | TRBV6-6 | . | TGTGCCAGCAGTTACCGGGACATAAGTAATTCACCCCTCCACTTT | CASSYRDISNSPLHF
TRBJ1-1 | . | TRBV14 | . | TGTGCCAGCAGCCAATTGGGGGGACGCACTGAAGCTTTCTTT | CASSQLGGRTEAFF
TRBJ1-1 | TRBD1 | TRBV9 | . | TGTGCCAGCAGCGTAGCACGGACAGGGGGGAGTGGGGCTTTCTTT | CASSVARTGGSGAFF
TRBJ1-2 | TRBD1 | TRBV6-5 | . | TGTGCCAGCTCCCACAGGGGAAACTATGGCTACCCCTTC | CASSHRGNYGYPF
TRBJ1-4 | . | TRBV28 | . | TGTGCCAGCAGTTTATGGCAGGGAACTAATGAAAAACTGTTTTTT | CASSLWQGTNEKLFF
TRBJ1-2 | TRBD1 | TRBV19 | . | TGTGCCAGTAGCCCCAGGACAGGGGGTTACTATGGCTACACCTTC | CASSPRTGGYYGYTF
TRBJ1-5 | TRBD1 | TRBV6-1 | . | TGTGCCAGCAGAGACAGGGATAGGAGCAATCAGCCCCAGCATTTT | CASRDRDRSNQPQHF
TRBJ2-7 | TRBD2 | TRBV7-6 | . | TGTGCCAGCAGCCCCAGGGGACTAGATACCTACGAGCAGTACTTC | CASSPRGLDTYEQYF
TRBJ1-1 | . | TRBV4-1 | few | TGCGCCAGCAGCCCCCGGGGAGTTAACACTGAAGCTTTCTTT | CASSPRGVNTEAFF
TRBJ2-7 | . | TRBV28 | . | TGTGCCACGGGACATGGGTCCTCCGAGCAGTACTTC | CATGHGSSEQYF
TRBJ1-1 | . | TRBV18 | . | TGTGCCAGCTTCTCTTCAGGGTTCACTGAAGCTTTCTTT | CASFSSGFTEAFF
TRBJ1-1 | TRBD1 | TRBV2 | . | TGTGCCAGCACCCTTACCGGGACAGCGGATGAAGCTTTCTTT | CASTLTGTADEAFF